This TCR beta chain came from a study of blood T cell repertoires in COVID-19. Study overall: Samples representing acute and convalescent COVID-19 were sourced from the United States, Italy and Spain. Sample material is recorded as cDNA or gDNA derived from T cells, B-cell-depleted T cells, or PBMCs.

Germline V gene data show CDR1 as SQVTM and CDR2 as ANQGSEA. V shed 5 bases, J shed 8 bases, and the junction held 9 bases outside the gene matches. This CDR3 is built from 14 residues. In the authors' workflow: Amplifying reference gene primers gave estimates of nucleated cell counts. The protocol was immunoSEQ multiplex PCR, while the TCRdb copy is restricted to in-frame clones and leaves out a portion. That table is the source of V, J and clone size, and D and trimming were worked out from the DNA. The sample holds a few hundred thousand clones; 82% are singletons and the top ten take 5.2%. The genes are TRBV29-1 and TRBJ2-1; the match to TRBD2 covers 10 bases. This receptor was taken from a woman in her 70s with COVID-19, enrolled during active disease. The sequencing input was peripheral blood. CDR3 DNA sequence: TGCAGCGTTCCTGCTAGCGGGAGTTCGGATGAGCAGTTCTTC. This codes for CSVPASGSSDEQFF.